These 3 T cell receptor beta chains share one sample of origin, sequenced in a study of CD8+ T cells in alopecia areata. RNA extraction was followed by reverse transcription into cDNA, which acted as the sequencing template. Sequencing used immunoSEQ multiplex PCR; TCRdb keeps in-frame clones, though not all of them. The repertoire holds 130,000 or so clones, with over 60% as singletons. Sample treatment: oral pan-JAK inhibitor, 5-10 mg twice daily. Sequencing used CD4+ T cells sorted from blood, obtained at week 4, from a patient treated with tofacitinib. These receptors originate from a human donor with alopecia areata.

J is TRBJ1-2 and V is TRBV7-9; D possibly corresponds to TRBD1 (5 bases). CDR1 and CDR2 from the germline V gene are SEHNR and FQNEAQ (reference sequence). The V end lost 5 bases, the J end lost 4 bases, and 17 bases lay between the germline ends. The CDR3 loop spans 15 amino acids. The CDR3 DNA follows: TGTGCCAGCAGCCGCCCCGGGGAGGGGATCTATGGCTACACCTTC. As protein: CASSRPGEGIYGYTF.

This clone turned up a few times. The CDR3 does not end in the conserved phenylalanine or tryptophan, so this is likely a read error. It is unclear where the CDR3 begins or ends on the DNA, so no DNA is shown, and the CDR3 is as TCRdb lists it. V usage is TRBV27 and J usage is TRBJ1-1. Termini included, the CDR3 measures 9 amino acids. Germline V gives CDR1 MNHEY, CDR2 SMNVEV (reference sequence). This CDR3 reads CASSLSIRL.

The rearrangement links TRBV5-4 to TRBJ1-1; D is undetermined. Trimming took 0 bases from V and 1 from J, leaving 10 bases between them. The CDR3 contains 15 residues. Germline V gene data show CDR1 as SGHNT and CDR2 as YYREEE (reference sequence). CDR3: CASSLGGDRNTEAFF. The CDR3 region has the DNA TGTGCCAGCAGCTTGGGCGGGGATCGGAACACTGAAGCTTTCTTT. The variable domain in full, completed from reference TRBV5-4 and TRBJ1-1, reads ETGVTQSPTHLIKTRGQQVTLRCSSQSGHNTVSWYQQALGQGPQFIFQYYREEENGRGNFPPRFSGLQFPNYSSELNVNALELDDSALYLCASSLGGDRNTEAFFGQGTRLTVV.